This TCR beta chain was sequenced during a study of CD8 T cells in ankylosing spondylitis. Researchers built TCR beta libraries using quantitative 5'-RACE with molecular barcodes. MiXCR was run by TCRdb on the 5' RACE reads, yielding one entry per CDR3 protein. The table includes 180,000 or so distinct CDR3 sequences, approximately 10% detected once. Study findings and constraints: The study looked at matched synovial fluid samples from ankylosing spondylitis patients. Disease-linked clones were reported to be significantly enriched there. The study identified a TCR beta motif of several highly homologous variants that appeared characteristic of ankylosing spondylitis blood. Clones linked to disease, bearing a CD8+ phenotype, were relatively rare in peripheral blood.

As to this clonotype: Its target is not known.

CDR1 is SNHLY and CDR2 is FYNNEI in the germline V gene. The CDR3 contains 17 residues. V trimming: 5 bases; J trimming: 2 bases; junction bases outside the gene matches: 9. The gene calls are TRBV2 and TRBJ1-5, with 10 nucleotides matching TRBD1. Sequenced material: blood, either unsorted or a sorted T cell fraction (not recorded which). The source is a male donor with ankylosing spondylitis or in good health (not recorded which). The CDR3 loop reads CASSSMTGGGGNQPQHF. The CDR3 DNA follows: TGTGCCAGCAGTTCTATGACAGGGGGCGGAGGCAATCAGCCCCAGCATTTT.